The 18 T cell receptor beta chains given below trace back to one sample, sequenced in a study of T cell responses to AZD1222 COVID-19 vaccine. Assay: immunoSEQ multiplex PCR; the TCRdb copy retains only in-frame clones and omits some. The table lists about 120,000 clones, 75% to 90% of them singletons. Here the sequenced sample was peripheral blood, taken on day 0 of AZD1222 vaccination. These receptors were obtained from an adult in good health.

V and J are TRBV27 and TRBJ1-5, with D unresolved. The V gene lost 6 bases and the J gene lost 0 bases, with 12 bases spanning the gap. Germline V CDR1 and CDR2: MNHEY, SMNVEV (reference sequence). The CDR3 totals 15 residues. CDR3 in amino acids: CASRAGPNSNQPQHF. In DNA form, the CDR3 reads TGTGCCAGCAGGGCCGGGCCAAATAGCAATCAGCCCCAGCATTTT.

The V gene is TRBV7-8, the J gene TRBJ2-7; D possibly corresponds to TRBD2 (5 bases). The CDR3 runs to 15 residues. The germline gives CDR1 SGHVS, CDR2 FQNEAQ. Trimming removed 5 bases from V and 0 bases from J, with 14 bases in between. In nucleotides, the CDR3 is TGTGCCAGCAGCCTCGGGATCCTTACCTCCTACGAGCAGTACTTC. It is translated as CASSLGILTSYEQYF.

This sequence joins TRBV3-1 (or the pseudogene TRBV3-2) and TRBJ1-1; D uncertain. Per germline, CDR1 LGHDT and CDR2 YNNKEL (reference sequence). The CDR3 has 15 residues. V shed 1 base and J shed 2 bases, with 11 bases lying between them. In nucleotides, the CDR3 is TGTGCCAGCAGCCAAGTCGCAGGATACAACACTGAAGCTTTCTTT. This codes for CASSQVAGYNTEAFF.

This chain connects TRBV5-3 to TRBJ2-5, with 10 bases aligning to TRBD2. TRBV5-3 falls under the ORF class, with uncertain function. The CDR3 consists of 16 residues. V shed 1 base and J 4 bases; nucleotides not matched to a gene: 7. The CDR3 reads CARSLPASGGAETQYF. CDR3 nucleotides: TGTGCCAGAAGCTTGCCTGCTAGCGGGGGAGCAGAGACCCAGTACTTC.

Of note for this clone: The junction does not match germline at one end; this may be a read error. The chain uses TRBV7-9 and TRBJ2-1; D is ambiguous. The length of the CDR3 is 12 residues. Germline-derived CDR1 and CDR2 are SEHNR and FQNEAQ (reference sequence). CDR3 sequence (DNA): TGTGCCAGCAGCCAAGGGTACAGTGAGCAGTTCTTC. Amino acids: CASSQGYSEQFF.

This clone was counted a single time. The rearrangement links TRBV28 to TRBJ1-2; a weak D match, TRBD1 (5 bases). There are 12 residues in the CDR3. The germline V and J ends were trimmed by 5 bases and 8 bases, with 12 bases remaining between them. Germline CDR1 and CDR2: MDHEN and SYDVKM. This CDR3 is CASSPIRGGYTF. CDR3 DNA sequence: TGTGCCAGCAGTCCCATCCGGGGGGGCTACACCTTC.

This chain uses TRBV28 with TRBJ1-2; D is perhaps TRBD1 (6 bases). This CDR3 is built from 13 residues. The germline V gene has CDR1 MDHEN and CDR2 SYDVKM. The V gene lost 3 bases and the J gene lost 6 bases, with 11 bases spanning the gap. The chain's CDR3 is CASSFSGQNGYTF. CDR3 bases: TGTGCCAGCAGTTTCTCGGGACAAAATGGCTACACCTTC.

This sequence joins TRBV6-2 or TRBV6-3 and TRBJ2-1; 12 nucleotides line up with TRBD2. The trim removed 2 bases at V and 6 bases at J, leaving 2 bases unmatched. The CDR3 spans 15 residues. The germline V gene encodes CDR1 MNHEY and CDR2 SVGEGT. Here the CDR3 DNA reads TGTGCCAGCAGTTACCCTAGCGGGAGGGGCAATGAGCAGTTCTTC. Protein sequence: CASSYPSGRGNEQFF.

The rearrangement links TRBV20-1 to TRBJ1-1; D gene unclear. The CDR3 is 11 residues long. V was pared by 0 bases and J by 8 bases, with 7 bases between. Germline CDR1 and CDR2: DFQATT and SNEGSKA (reference sequence). This CDR3 is CSARDTAEAFF. CDR3 DNA: TGCAGTGCTAGAGATACAGCGGAAGCTTTCTTT.

The chain links TRBV4-3 to TRBJ1-6; 7 nucleotides match TRBD1. Germline CDR1 and CDR2: LGHNA and YSLEER. V dropped 6 bases and J dropped 6; count of bases not matched to a gene: 8. CDR3 size: 15 residues. In DNA form, the CDR3 reads TGCGCCAGCAGGAGGAGCTACAGGGGTAATTCACCCCTCCACTTT. Protein product: CASRRSYRGNSPLHF.

The rearrangement joins TRBV6-5 to TRBJ1-5; TRBD1 agrees at 7 bases. The V segment lost 6 bases and the J segment 6 bases; nucleotides outside the gene matches: 8. Germline lookup yields CDR1 MNHEY and CDR2 SVGAGI. The CDR3 contains 14 residues. Here the CDR3 reads CASSPGTVSQPQHF. CDR3 sequence (DNA): TGTGCCAGCAGCCCCGGGACAGTTTCTCAGCCCCAGCATTTT.

The chain employs TRBV30 and TRBJ1-1; 9 nucleotides align to TRBD1. The V gene's germline CDR1 is GTSNPN and CDR2 SVGIG (reference sequence). This CDR3 is built from 14 residues. The V gene end was trimmed by 3 bases and the J gene end by 3 bases; junction bases not matched to a gene: 5. For the CDR3, the DNA is TGTGCCTGGAGCGAGGGGACAGGGTACACTGAAGCTTTCTTT. Protein: CAWSEGTGYTEAFF.

This sequence joins TRBV12-2 and TRBJ1-5; the table's D call, TRBD1, was not checked against the DNA. TRBV12-2 is an annotated pseudogene. The CDR3 spans 14 residues. CDR3: CASRLATASQPQHF. CDR3 DNA: TGTGCAAGTCGCTTAGCGACAGCCAGTCAGCCCCAGCATTTT.

The chain has TRBV11-2 and TRBJ1-5, with D possibly TRBD1 on 5 matching bases. This CDR3 contains 14 residues. V lost 5 bases and J 7 bases, leaving 15 bases between the germline ends. Per germline, CDR1 SGHAT and CDR2 FQNNGV. CDR3 bases: TGTGCCAGCAGCCCAGAAGGGGCGAGGCAGCCCCAGCATTTT. It is translated as CASSPEGARQPQHF.

The V and J genes are TRBV6-5 and TRBJ1-2, with D unclear. Deletions cut 4 bases from V and 4 bases from J, with 7 bases between. CDR1 and CDR2 (germline): MNHEY, SVGAGI. The CDR3 runs 12 residues. CDR3 nucleotides: TGTGCCAGCAGTTCCCCGATCTATGGCTACACCTTC. Translated, it gives CASSSPIYGYTF.

The chain employs TRBV2 and TRBJ2-5; TRBD2 aligns across 8 bases. The CDR3 consists of 13 residues. V lost 5 bases to trimming and J lost 7 bases; unmatched junction nucleotides: 6. CDR1 is SNHLY and CDR2 is FYNNEI in the germline V gene. The CDR3 region is CASSPGLARTQYF. CDR3 DNA: TGTGCCAGCAGTCCTGGACTAGCTCGGACCCAGTACTTC. Full variable domain (outside the CDR3, taken from reference TRBV2 and TRBJ2-5): EPEVTQTPSHQVTQMGQEVILRCVPISNHLYFYWYRQILGQKVEFLVSFYNNEISEKSEIFDDQFSVERPDGSNFTLKIRSTKLEDSAMYFCASSPGLARTQYFGPGTRLLVL.

The chain couples TRBV7-2 to TRBJ2-2, with a weak D call TRBD2 (5 bases). Trimming removed 0 bases from V and 6 bases from J, with 11 bases in between. CDR1 is SGHTA and CDR2 is FQGNSA in the germline V gene. The CDR3 spans 15 residues. In DNA, the CDR3 is TGTGCCAGCAGCTTAGCCCCTAGCCTCCCCGGGGAGCTGTTTTTT. Encoded protein: CASSLAPSLPGELFF.

This chain connects TRBV4-1 to TRBJ2-1; 8 bases line up with TRBD2. The CDR3 runs to 17 residues. V dropped 3 bases and J dropped 6; count of bases not matched to a gene: 13. CDR1 and CDR2 from the germline V gene are MGHRA and YSYEKL. In DNA, the CDR3 is TGCGCCAGCAGCCACCACGGGCTCCGGGGGGGCGGCAATGAGCAGTTCTTC. Protein product: CASSHHGLRGGGNEQFF.